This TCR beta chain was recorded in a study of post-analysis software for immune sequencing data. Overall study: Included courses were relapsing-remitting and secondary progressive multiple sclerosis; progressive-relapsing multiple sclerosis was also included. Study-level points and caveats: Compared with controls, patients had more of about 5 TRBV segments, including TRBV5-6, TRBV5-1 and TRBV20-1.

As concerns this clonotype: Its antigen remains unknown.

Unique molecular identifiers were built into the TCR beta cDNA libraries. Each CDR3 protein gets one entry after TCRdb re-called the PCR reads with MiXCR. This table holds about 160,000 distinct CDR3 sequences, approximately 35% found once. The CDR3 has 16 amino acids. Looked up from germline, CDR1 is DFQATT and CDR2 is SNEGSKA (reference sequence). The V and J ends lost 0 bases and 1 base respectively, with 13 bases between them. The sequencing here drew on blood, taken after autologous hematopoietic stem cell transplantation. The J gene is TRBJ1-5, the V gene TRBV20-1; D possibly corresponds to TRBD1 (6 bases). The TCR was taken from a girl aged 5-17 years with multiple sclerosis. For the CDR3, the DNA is TGCAGTGCTAGAGATCTTAGGGGGGGAAGCAATCAGCCCCAGCATTTT. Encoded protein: CSARDLRGGSNQPQHF.